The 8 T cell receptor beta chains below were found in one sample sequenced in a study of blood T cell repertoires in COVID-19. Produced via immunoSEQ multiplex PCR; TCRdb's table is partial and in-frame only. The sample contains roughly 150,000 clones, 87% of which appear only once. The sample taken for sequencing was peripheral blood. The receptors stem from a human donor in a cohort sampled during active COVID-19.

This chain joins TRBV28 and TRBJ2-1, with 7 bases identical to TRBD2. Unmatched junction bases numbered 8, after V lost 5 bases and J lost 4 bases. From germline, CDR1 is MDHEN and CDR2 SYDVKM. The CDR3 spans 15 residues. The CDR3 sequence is CASSPSGGAYNEQFF. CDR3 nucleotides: TGTGCCAGCAGTCCATCGGGGGGAGCTTACAATGAGCAGTTCTTC.

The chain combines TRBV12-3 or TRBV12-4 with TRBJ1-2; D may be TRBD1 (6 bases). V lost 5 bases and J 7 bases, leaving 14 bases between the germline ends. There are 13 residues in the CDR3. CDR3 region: CASSPTGNAGYTF. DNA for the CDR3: TGTGCCAGCAGTCCAACAGGGAATGCTGGCTACACCTTC.

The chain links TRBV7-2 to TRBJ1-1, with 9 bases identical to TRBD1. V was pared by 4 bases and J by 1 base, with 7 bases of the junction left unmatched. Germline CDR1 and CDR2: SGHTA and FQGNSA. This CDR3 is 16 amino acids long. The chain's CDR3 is CASSSRPTGGNTEAFF. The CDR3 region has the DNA TGTGCCAGCAGCTCTCGACCGACAGGGGGGAACACTGAAGCTTTCTTT.

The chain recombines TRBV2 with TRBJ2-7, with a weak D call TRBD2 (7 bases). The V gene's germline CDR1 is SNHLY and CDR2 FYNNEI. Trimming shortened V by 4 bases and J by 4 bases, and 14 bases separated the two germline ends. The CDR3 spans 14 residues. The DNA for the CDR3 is TGTGCCAGCAGTGCTGAGGGGGGGGCATACGAGCAGTACTTC. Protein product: CASSAEGGAYEQYF.

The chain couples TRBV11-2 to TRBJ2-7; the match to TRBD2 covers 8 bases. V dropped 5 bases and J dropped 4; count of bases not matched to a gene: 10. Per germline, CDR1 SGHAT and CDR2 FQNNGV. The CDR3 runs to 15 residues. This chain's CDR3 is CASSTGTRAGYEQYF. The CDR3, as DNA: TGTGCCAGCAGCACTGGGACTAGGGCGGGTTACGAGCAGTACTTC.

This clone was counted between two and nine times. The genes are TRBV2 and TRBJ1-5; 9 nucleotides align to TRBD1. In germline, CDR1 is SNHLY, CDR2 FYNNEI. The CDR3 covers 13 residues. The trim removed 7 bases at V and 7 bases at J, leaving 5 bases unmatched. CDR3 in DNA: TGTGCCAGCATGAGGACAGGGGAACAGCCCCAGCATTTT. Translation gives CASMRTGEQPQHF. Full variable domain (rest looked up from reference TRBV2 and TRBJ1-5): EPEVTQTPSHQVTQMGQEVILRCVPISNHLYFYWYRQILGQKVEFLVSFYNNEISEKSEIFDDQFSVERPDGSNFTLKIRSTKLEDSAMYFCASMRTGEQPQHFGDGTRLSIL.

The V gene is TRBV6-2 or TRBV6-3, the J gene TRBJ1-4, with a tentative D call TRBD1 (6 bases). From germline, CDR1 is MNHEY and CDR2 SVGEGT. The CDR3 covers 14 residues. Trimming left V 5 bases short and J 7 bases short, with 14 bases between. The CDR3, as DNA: TGTGCCAGCAGTAAACGACAGGCTACTGAAAAACTGTTTTTT. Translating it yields CASSKRQATEKLFF.

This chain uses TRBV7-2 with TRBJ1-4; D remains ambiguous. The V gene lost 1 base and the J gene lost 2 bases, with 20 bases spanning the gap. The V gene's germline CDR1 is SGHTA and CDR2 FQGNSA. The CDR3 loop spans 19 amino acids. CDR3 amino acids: CASSLGSLSLGRTNEKLFF. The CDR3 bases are TGTGCCAGCAGCTTAGGGTCTTTGAGTCTGGGGAGGACTAATGAAAAACTGTTTTTT.